The clone carrying this T cell receptor beta chain was recorded at least ten times. Its target is not known. Each donor supplied roughly 9.1 milliliters of peripheral blood. A minimum of 6 micrograms of total RNA was extracted per sample. Combining a sample-barcoded 5' primer with a J-beta primer mix, a second PCR ran for about 6 to 12 cycles. Researchers report that a template-switch adaptor with 12 random nucleotides tagged each cDNA molecule. In TCRdb, the 5' RACE reads were re-called with MiXCR into one record per CDR3 protein. The sample has 550,000 to 800,000 distinct CDR3 sequences, 32% seen once. This entry is derived from a study of blood T cells in healthy people across ages. Germline V gene lookup returns CDR1 SGHDT and CDR2 YYEEEE. Deletions cut 2 bases from V and 8 bases from J, with 10 bases between. The CDR3 covers 12 residues. Study-wide results and caveats: Using unsorted PBMCs precluded a conclusive naive versus antigen-experienced comparison.

This TCR was sampled from a woman older than 75 in good health. The sequenced sample consisted of blood. This rearrangement joins TRBV5-6 to TRBJ1-2; no definite D call. The CDR3 coding sequence is TGTGCCAGCAGCTTAGTTGGACGCGGCTACACCTTC. It codes for CASSLVGRGYTF.